These 24 T cell receptor beta chains came from one sample sequenced in a study of blood T cell repertoires in COVID-19 (dated by TCRdb to 2020 to 2022). Library generation was performed with the immunoSEQ multiplex PCR assay. TCRdb stores this immuneACCESS table with in-frame sequences only. Part of the clones is absent; in the studies checked, under half of the shortfall reflects unresolved V genes, and no reason is known for the rest. The sample records 95,000 to 150,000 clones, around nine tenths of which are singletons. Approximately 2% of the sample comes from the top ten. The material sequenced was peripheral blood. The receptors originated from a woman in her forties or fifties with acute or convalescent COVID-19.

This chain uses TRBV5-1 with TRBJ2-5; 8 bases are a match to TRBD1. Germline CDR1 SGHRS, CDR2 YFSETQ. The CDR3 contains 14 residues. The V and J ends lost 4 bases and 5 bases, in that order; junction bases with no gene match: 7. CDR3 in DNA: TGCGCCAGCAGCCGCGGACAGGGCGGGGAGACCCAGTACTTC. This gives the protein CASSRGQGGETQYF.

The CDR3 reads CASSTDRGNTEAFF. DNA of the CDR3: TGTGCCAGCAGCACGGACAGGGGGAACACTGAAGCTTTCTTT. The genes are TRBV6-5 and TRBJ1-1; 9 bases are a match to TRBD1. This CDR3 contains 14 residues. Trimming took 6 bases from V and 1 from J; bases not matched to a gene: 3. The V gene's germline CDR1 is MNHEY and CDR2 SVGAGI.

The chain combines TRBV7-5 with TRBJ2-1; whether TRBD2, the table's D call, matches the DNA was not checked. TRBV7-5 is a documented pseudogene. CDR3 size: 14 residues. The CDR3 sequence is CVTHSGGAVDEQFF. CDR3 coding DNA: TGTGTCACCCATAGCGGGGGGGCCGTCGATGAGCAGTTCTTC.

This clone was detected only a few times. The V and J genes are TRBV14 and TRBJ1-1; TRBD1 might be the D (6 bases). Trimming cost V 3 bases and J 8 bases, with 19 bases left between them. In germline, CDR1 is SGHDN, CDR2 FVKESK. This CDR3 spans 15 amino acids. CDR3 loop: CASSHGPIWGPEAFF. In DNA, the CDR3 is TGTGCCAGCAGCCACGGTCCCATTTGGGGGCCAGAAGCTTTCTTT.

This chain connects TRBV7-2 to TRBJ2-7; 11 bases are a match to TRBD2. The V and J ends lost 5 bases and 3 bases, in that order; junction bases with no gene match: 6. CDR1 and CDR2 from the germline V gene are SGHTA and FQGNSA. There are 15 residues in the CDR3. CDR3 coding DNA: TGTGCCAGCAGCCCGGGAACTAGCGGGAGCTACGAGCAGTACTTC. It is translated as CASSPGTSGSYEQYF.

This chain links TRBV27 with TRBJ2-5, with D uncertain. The CDR3 has 13 amino acids. Germline CDR1 MNHEY, CDR2 SMNVEV (reference sequence). Trimming shortened V by 2 bases and J by 4 bases, and 8 bases separated the two germline ends. CDR3 coding DNA: TGTGCCAGCAGTTTAGGTTTCGGAGAGACCCAGTACTTC. It codes for CASSLGFGETQYF.

The gene calls are TRBV7-9 and TRBJ2-2, with TRBD1 matching over 10 bases. With 5 bases clipped from V and 5 bases from J, the junction kept 5 bases outside the gene matches. CDR1 and CDR2 from the germline V gene are SEHNR and FQNEAQ (reference sequence). The CDR3 sequence is 15 residues long. The CDR3, as DNA: TGTGCCAGCAGCAGCGGGACAGGGGAAACCGGGGAGCTGTTTTTT. The encoded protein is CASSSGTGETGELFF.

The CDR3 region is CASSLSGAAHVPQHF. The CDR3 DNA follows: TGTGCCAGCAGCTTAAGTGGGGCAGCGCATGTGCCCCAGCATTTT. This rearrangement joins TRBV11-2 to TRBJ1-5, with TRBD1 as a possible D gene (5 bases). This CDR3 has 15 amino acids. Per the germline V gene, CDR1 is SGHAT and CDR2 is FQNNGV. Deletions cut 2 bases from V and 9 bases from J, with 17 bases between. The full variable domain, completed using reference TRBV11-2 and TRBJ1-5, is EAGVAQSPRYKIIEKRQSVAFWCNPISGHATLYWYQQILGQGPKLLIQFQNNGVVDDSQLPKDRFSAERLKGVDSTLKIQPAKLEDSAVYLCASSLSGAAHVPQHFGDGTRLSIL.

The chain is built from TRBV10-3 and TRBJ1-1; D remains unclear. The V gene lost 2 bases and the J gene lost 1 base, with 5 bases spanning the gap. Germline assignment: CDR1 ENHRY and CDR2 SYGVKD. The CDR3 sequence is 13 residues long. In DNA, the CDR3 is TGTGCCATCAGTGAGCCCGGGAACACTGAAGCTTTCTTT. Translation: CAISEPGNTEAFF.

The rearrangement links TRBV7-2 to TRBJ1-1; D possibly corresponds to TRBD1 (5 bases). V lost 3 bases to trimming and J lost 0 bases, with 8 bases between them. Germline lookup yields CDR1 SGHTA and CDR2 FQGNSA. This CDR3 is built from 14 residues. This chain's CDR3 is CASSLLGVNTEAFF. The CDR3 bases are TGTGCCAGCAGCTTGTTAGGGGTGAACACTGAAGCTTTCTTT.

The chain recombines TRBV5-8 with TRBJ2-5; possibly TRBD2 for D (6 bases). Germline V CDR1 and CDR2: SGHTS, YDEGEE. CDR3 length: 13 residues. V lost 2 bases and J lost 2, with 7 bases in between. Here the CDR3 DNA reads TGTGCCAGCAGCTTCGGGGGACAAGAGACCCAGTACTTC. Residues: CASSFGGQETQYF.

This chain connects TRBV4-1 to TRBJ2-7; TRBD2 matches 9 bases. Unmatched junction bases numbered 8, after V lost 4 bases and J lost 4 bases. There are 15 residues in the CDR3. The germline gives CDR1 MGHRA, CDR2 YSYEKL. The CDR3 protein is CASSLGASGDYEQYF. The CDR3 DNA reads as TGCGCCAGCAGCCTTGGGGCTAGCGGGGATTACGAGCAGTACTTC.

This rearrangement joins TRBV30 to TRBJ1-1; D is perhaps TRBD1 (6 bases). This CDR3 spans 15 amino acids. Germline CDR1 is GTSNPN and CDR2 is SVGIG (reference sequence). Deletions cut 1 base from V and 0 bases from J, with 12 bases between. The CDR3 coding sequence is TGTGCCTGGAGTGGGGGGACACTGGTGAACACTGAAGCTTTCTTT. It encodes CAWSGGTLVNTEAFF.

V and J are TRBV4-2 and TRBJ2-7; TRBD1 agrees at 10 bases. The germline CDR1 and CDR2 sequences are LGHNA and YNFKEQ. The CDR3 runs to 15 residues. Losses at the gene ends were 4 bases for V and 2 bases for J; bases not matched to a gene: 5. The chain's CDR3 is CASSLGDRGTYEQYF. DNA for the CDR3: TGTGCCAGCAGCCTGGGGGACAGGGGTACCTACGAGCAGTACTTC.

V is TRBV3-1 (or the pseudogene TRBV3-2) and J is TRBJ2-1; 10 bases line up with TRBD2. The germline gives CDR1 LGHDT, CDR2 YNNKEL (reference sequence). The CDR3 sequence is 16 residues long. Trimming at V came to 0 bases and at J to 9 bases, leaving 8 bases not matched to a gene. DNA for the CDR3: TGTGCCAGCAGCCAAGATCGAGCGGGGGGGATCGGTGAGCAGTTCTTC. This sequence encodes CASSQDRAGGIGEQFF.

The chain has TRBV21-1 and TRBJ2-7; the D call of TRBD2 is as the table states it, not checked on the DNA. TRBV21-1 is classified as a pseudogene. CDR3 length: 13 amino acids. The CDR3 sequence is CASNFLSSYEQYF. The CDR3 region has the DNA TGTGCCAGCAACTTCCTTAGCTCCTACGAGCAGTACTTC.

This chain uses TRBV5-1 with TRBJ2-3, with a tentative D call TRBD2 (6 bases). The CDR3 is 16 residues long. Germline V gene data show CDR1 as SGHRS and CDR2 as YFSETQ. Trimming pared 0 bases from V and 2 bases from J, leaving 13 bases between. The CDR3 nucleotides read TGCGCCAGCAGCTTGGGGAGGGGCTCCGACACAGATACGCAGTATTTT. Its protein product is CASSLGRGSDTDTQYF.

V usage is TRBV7-9 and J usage is TRBJ1-4; D remains ambiguous. The CDR3 consists of 12 residues. V was clipped by 2 bases and J by 9 bases, with 7 bases between them. Germline V gene lookup returns CDR1 SEHNR and CDR2 FQNEAQ (reference sequence). As DNA, the CDR3 is TGTGCCAGCAGCTTACTCTCTCAAAAACTGTTTTTT. This codes for CASSLLSQKLFF.

CDR3 residues: CSARVADGYTF. For the CDR3, the DNA is TGCAGTGCTAGAGTGGCAGATGGCTACACCTTC. The chain has TRBV20-1 and TRBJ1-2; no definite D call. The CDR3 sequence is 11 residues long. The V end lost 1 base, the J end lost 6 bases, and 6 bases lay between the germline ends. Germline assignment: CDR1 DFQATT and CDR2 SNEGSKA (reference sequence).

This clone has only one observation. This chain joins TRBV2 and TRBJ1-3; D is perhaps TRBD1 (6 bases). CDR3 length: 14 amino acids. Germline values: CDR1 SNHLY, CDR2 FYNNEI. The V gene lost 5 bases and the J gene lost 4 bases, with 12 bases spanning the gap. The CDR3 loop reads CASSRGIAGNTIYF. The CDR3 nucleotides are TGTGCCAGCAGTAGGGGGATCGCGGGAAACACCATATATTTT.

The V and J genes are TRBV10-3 and TRBJ2-3, with a possible D match to TRBD2 (5 bases). V lost 8 bases and J lost 0, with 12 bases in between. The CDR3 extends over 14 amino acids. The V gene's germline CDR1 is ENHRY and CDR2 SYGVKD. In DNA form, the CDR3 reads TGTGCCATCCGAAGCGGAGTTAGCACAGATACGCAGTATTTT. As protein: CAIRSGVSTDTQYF.

V gene TRBV27 combines with J gene TRBJ1-2, with D uncertain. CDR1 and CDR2 from the germline V gene are MNHEY and SMNVEV (reference sequence). V lost 4 bases, J lost 2 bases, and 8 bases lay in between. This CDR3 comprises 13 residues. The CDR3 is CASSSGRNYGYTF. CDR3 bases: TGTGCCAGCAGTTCGGGGAGAAACTATGGCTACACCTTC.

This sequence joins TRBV5-1 and TRBJ2-7; D is undetermined. Trimming took 1 base from V and 5 from J, leaving 13 bases between them. Germline V CDR1 and CDR2: SGHRS, YFSETQ. The CDR3 runs 14 residues. DNA of the CDR3: TGCGCCAGCAGCTTGTTTCCCCCGGTCGACGAGCAGTACTTC. Its translation is CASSLFPPVDEQYF.

This clone was found a few times. This chain connects TRBV6-5 to TRBJ2-2; D is perhaps TRBD1 (7 bases). Germline CDR1 and CDR2: MNHEY and SVGAGI. The CDR3 spans 14 residues. V was cut by 4 bases and J by 5 bases, with 11 bases left in between. The DNA for the CDR3 is TGTGCCAGCAGTTCGACAGGGAGGACCGGGGAGCTGTTTTTT. Its translation: CASSSTGRTGELFF.